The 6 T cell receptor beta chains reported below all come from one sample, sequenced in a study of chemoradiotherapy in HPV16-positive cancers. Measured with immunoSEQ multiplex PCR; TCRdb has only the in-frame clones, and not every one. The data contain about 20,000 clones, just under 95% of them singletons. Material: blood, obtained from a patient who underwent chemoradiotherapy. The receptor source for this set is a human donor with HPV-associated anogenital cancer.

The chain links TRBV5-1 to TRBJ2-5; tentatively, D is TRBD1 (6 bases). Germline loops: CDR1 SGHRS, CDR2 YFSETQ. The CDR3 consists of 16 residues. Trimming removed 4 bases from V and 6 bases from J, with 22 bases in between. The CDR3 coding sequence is TGCGCCAGCAGCGCGTCCCGGGACACCCAGGGGAAGACCCAGTACTTC. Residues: CASSASRDTQGKTQYF.

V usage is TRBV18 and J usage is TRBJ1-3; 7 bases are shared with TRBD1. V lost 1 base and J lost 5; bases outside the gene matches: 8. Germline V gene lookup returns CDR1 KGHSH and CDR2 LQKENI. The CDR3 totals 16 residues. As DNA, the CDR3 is TGTGCCAGCTCACCACGAAATGGGGACAGCAGAAACACCATATATTTT. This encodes CASSPRNGDSRNTIYF.

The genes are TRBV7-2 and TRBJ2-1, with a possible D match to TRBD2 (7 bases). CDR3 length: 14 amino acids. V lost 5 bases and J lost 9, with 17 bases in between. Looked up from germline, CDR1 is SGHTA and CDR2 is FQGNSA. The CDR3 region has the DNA TGTGCCAGCAGCCCCGCGGCGGGGGCGGGTGAGCAGTTCTTC. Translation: CASSPAAGAGEQFF.

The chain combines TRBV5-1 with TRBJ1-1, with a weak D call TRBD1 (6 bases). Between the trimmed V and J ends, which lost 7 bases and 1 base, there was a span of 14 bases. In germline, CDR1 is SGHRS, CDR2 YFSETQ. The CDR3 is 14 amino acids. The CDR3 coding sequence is TGCGCCAGCGCTAGGACAGCAGCGAACACTGAAGCTTTCTTT. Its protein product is CASARTAANTEAFF.

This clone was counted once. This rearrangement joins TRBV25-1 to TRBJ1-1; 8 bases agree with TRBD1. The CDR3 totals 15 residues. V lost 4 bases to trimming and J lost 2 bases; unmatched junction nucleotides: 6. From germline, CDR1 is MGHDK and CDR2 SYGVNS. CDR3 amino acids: CASSATTGVNTEAFF. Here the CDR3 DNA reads TGTGCCAGCAGTGCTACGACAGGGGTTAACACTGAAGCTTTCTTT.

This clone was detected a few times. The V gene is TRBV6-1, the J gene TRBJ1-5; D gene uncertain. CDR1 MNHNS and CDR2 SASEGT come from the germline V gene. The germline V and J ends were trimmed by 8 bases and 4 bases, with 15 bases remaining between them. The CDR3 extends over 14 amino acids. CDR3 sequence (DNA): TGTGCCAGCTTCGGAAGAAGTTTTAATCAGCCCCAGCATTTT. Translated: CASFGRSFNQPQHF.